Presented here are 27 T cell receptor beta chains from one specimen sequenced in a study of PD-1 blockade in classical Hodgkin lymphoma. Every patient had relapsed following autologous stem cell transplantation, and cohorts differed in brentuximab vedotin exposure. Assay used: immunoSEQ multiplex PCR; TCRdb lists only in-frame clones, some missing. This sample has about 100,000 clones, with about 89% found just once. The sample was peripheral blood mononuclear cells (PBMCs), taken before the second cycle of nivolumab. These receptors all come from a human donor with classical Hodgkin lymphoma.

This clone has only one observation. The chain joins TRBV10-3 to TRBJ1-1, with D possibly being TRBD1 (5 bases). V gave up 0 bases and J gave up 4 bases, with 9 bases separating them. From germline, CDR1 is ENHRY and CDR2 SYGVKD. The CDR3 extends over 14 amino acids. DNA for the CDR3: TGTGCCATCAGTGAGTCAGGACAAATCACTGAAGCTTTCTTT. It specifies CAISESGQITEAFF.

The rearrangement uses TRBV25-1 and TRBJ2-1; TRBD1 aligns across 8 bases. This CDR3 region has 14 residues. With 4 bases clipped from V and 10 bases from J, the junction kept 9 bases outside the gene matches. Germline values: CDR1 MGHDK, CDR2 SYGVNS. The CDR3 is CASSVGTGSDEQFF. The CDR3 DNA reads as TGTGCCAGCAGTGTCGGGACAGGTTCGGACGAGCAGTTCTTC.

The V and J genes are TRBV4-3 and TRBJ2-1; 7 positions match TRBD1. This CDR3 has 17 residues. Germline V gene lookup returns CDR1 LGHNA and CDR2 YSLEER. The ends lost 0 bases at V and 9 bases at J; junction bases unmatched: 14. The chain's CDR3 is CASSQDRTGTRLGEQFF. The CDR3 bases are TGCGCCAGCAGCCAAGACCGGACAGGCACACGGTTGGGTGAGCAGTTCTTC.

The chain is built from TRBV6-6 and TRBJ2-1, with D tentatively TRBD2 (5 bases). Germline lookup yields CDR1 MNHNY and CDR2 SVGAGI (reference sequence). Trimming pared 5 bases from V and 3 bases from J, leaving 14 bases between. The length of the CDR3 is 15 residues. CDR3 residues: CASSPTRPFYNEQFF. In DNA form, the CDR3 reads TGTGCCAGCAGTCCCACTAGACCTTTCTACAATGAGCAGTTCTTC.

The chain combines TRBV6-1 with TRBJ1-2, with D possibly TRBD1 on 6 matching bases. Germline loops: CDR1 MNHNS, CDR2 SASEGT. The germline V and J ends were trimmed by 0 bases and 2 bases, with 16 bases remaining between them. This CDR3 comprises 17 residues. The CDR3 DNA is TGTGCCAGCAGTGAAGCCCCGAGACCCAGGGGAAACTATGGCTACACCTTC. It codes for CASSEAPRPRGNYGYTF.

The genes are TRBV6-5 and TRBJ2-7; TRBD2 agrees at 11 bases. The length of the CDR3 is 13 residues. The germline CDR1 and CDR2 sequences are MNHEY and SVGAGI. V dropped 8 bases and J dropped 3; count of bases not matched to a gene: 3. The DNA for the CDR3 is TGTGCCAGCCGGGGACTAGCGGACTACGAGCAGTACTTC. It is translated as CASRGLADYEQYF.

The V gene is TRBV7-2, the J gene TRBJ2-7; TRBD2 matches 12 bases. This CDR3 comprises 18 residues. The trim removed 0 bases at V and 0 bases at J, leaving 6 bases unmatched. The germline V gene has CDR1 SGHTA and CDR2 FQGNSA. CDR3 residues: CASSLAAGLAGNSYEQYF. The CDR3, as DNA: TGTGCCAGCAGCTTAGCGGCGGGACTAGCGGGCAACTCCTACGAGCAGTACTTC.

The chain joins TRBV4-2 to TRBJ1-1, with no clear D. The germline V gene has CDR1 LGHNA and CDR2 YNFKEQ. V was pared by 0 bases and J by 1 base, with 6 bases between. CDR3 length: 14 amino acids. The CDR3 reads CASSQDLANTEAFF. The CDR3 DNA is TGTGCCAGCAGCCAAGATCTGGCGAACACTGAAGCTTTCTTT.

This sequence joins TRBV7-2 and TRBJ2-1, with TRBD1 identical over 9 bases. Germline CDR1 and CDR2: SGHTA and FQGNSA. The trim removed 4 bases at V and 2 bases at J, leaving 3 bases unmatched. The CDR3 spans 15 residues. CDR3 in DNA: TGTGCCAGCAGCTCCGACAGGGGGACCTACAATGAGCAGTTCTTC. Amino acid sequence: CASSSDRGTYNEQFF.

The chain uses TRBV19 and TRBJ1-5, with D uncertain. Germline CDR1 reads LNHDA; CDR2 reads SQIVND (reference sequence). The CDR3 totals 15 residues. V gave up 2 bases and J gave up 4 bases, with 12 bases separating them. The CDR3 loop is CASSIRDLGNQPQHF. For the CDR3, the DNA is TGTGCCAGTAGTATACGGGATTTGGGGAATCAGCCCCAGCATTTT.

The chain combines TRBV7-2 with TRBJ1-2; 7 nucleotides match TRBD1. V shed 10 bases and J 8 bases; nucleotides not matched to a gene: 10. The CDR3 totals 12 residues. Per the germline V gene, CDR1 is SGHTA and CDR2 is FQGNSA. In DNA, the CDR3 is TGTGCCATCCAGAGACAGGGTAGCGGCTACACCTTC. This sequence encodes CAIQRQGSGYTF.

This clone showed up just once. The CDR3 loop reads CASSSVGGGSAEEQFF. The DNA of the CDR3 is TGTGCCAGCAGCTCCGTGGGGGGAGGGTCGGCCGAGGAGCAGTTCTTC. The rearrangement joins TRBV5-4 to TRBJ2-1, with TRBD2 matching over 7 bases. The CDR3 sequence is 16 residues long. Trimming cost V 3 bases and J 10 bases; bases outside gene matches: 16. The germline gives CDR1 SGHNT, CDR2 YYREEE (reference sequence).

V and J are TRBV5-4 and TRBJ1-1, with 9 bases lining up with TRBD1. There are 17 residues in the CDR3. V was clipped by 3 bases and J by 7 bases; unmatched bases: 16. Germline loops: CDR1 SGHNT, CDR2 YYREEE (reference sequence). This CDR3 reads CASSWMDRGYTLGEAFF. CDR3 DNA sequence: TGTGCCAGCAGCTGGATGGACAGGGGATATACGTTAGGTGAAGCTTTCTTT.

The chain recombines TRBV4-3 with TRBJ2-7; a weak D match, TRBD1 (6 bases). From germline, CDR1 is LGHNA and CDR2 YSLEER. The CDR3 covers 14 residues. The V end lost 3 bases, the J end lost 0 bases, and 9 bases lay between the germline ends. CDR3 in amino acids: CASSHRGHSYEQYF. For the CDR3, the DNA is TGCGCCAGCAGCCACAGGGGACACTCCTACGAGCAGTACTTC.

The chain has TRBV5-1 and TRBJ1-6, with D tentatively TRBD1 (5 bases). Trimming took off 4 bases at V and 2 bases at J, with 10 bases between the two ends. Germline V gene sequence: CDR1 SGHRS, CDR2 YFSETQ. The CDR3 totals 15 residues. CDR3 DNA sequence: TGCGCCAGCAGCCTGGGGACGGCCTATAATTCACCCCTCCACTTT. Amino acid sequence: CASSLGTAYNSPLHF.

V usage is TRBV6-5 and J usage is TRBJ2-5; 7 nucleotides agree with TRBD1. Germline V gives CDR1 MNHEY, CDR2 SVGAGI. This CDR3 spans 16 amino acids. The junction had 8 bases not matched to a gene; V was cut back by 1 base and J by 3 bases. The CDR3, as DNA: TGTGCCAGCAGTTACTACCTAGACAGGGCCGAAGAGACCCAGTACTTC. It codes for CASSYYLDRAEETQYF.

This clone appeared once. The V gene is TRBV5-4, the J gene TRBJ1-1; D perhaps matches TRBD1 (5 bases). Germline V CDR1 and CDR2: SGHNT, YYREEE (reference sequence). V was trimmed by 2 bases and J by 0 bases, leaving 8 bases between them. The CDR3 is made up of 14 amino acids. Here the CDR3 DNA reads TGTGCCAGCAGCTTAGGGGCGATGAACACTGAAGCTTTCTTT. It specifies CASSLGAMNTEAFF.

The chain links TRBV15 to TRBJ2-1; TRBD2 agrees at 11 bases. Looked up from germline, CDR1 is LNHNV and CDR2 is YYDKDF (reference sequence). V was pared by 3 bases and J by 5 bases, with 3 bases of the junction left unmatched. This CDR3 has 15 amino acids. Here the CDR3 reads CATSRGLAADNEQFF. The CDR3 DNA follows: TGTGCCACCAGCAGGGGACTAGCGGCCGACAATGAGCAGTTCTTC.

The J gene is TRBJ1-1, the V gene TRBV7-9; 8 bases fit TRBD1. Germline-derived CDR1 and CDR2 are SEHNR and FQNEAQ (reference sequence). J lost 3 bases, V lost 5 bases, and 8 bases had no gene match. This CDR3 contains 15 residues. CDR3 in DNA: TGTGCCAGCAGCATCCCAGGGGGCTTATACACTGAAGCTTTCTTT. Translated: CASSIPGGLYTEAFF.

The chain couples TRBV7-6 to TRBJ1-1; D unclear. From germline, CDR1 is SGHVS and CDR2 FNYEAQ. V dropped 0 bases and J dropped 7 bases, with 6 bases sitting between them. This CDR3 is built from 12 residues. The CDR3: CASSLAQGEAFF. The CDR3, as DNA: TGTGCCAGCAGCTTAGCCCAAGGTGAAGCTTTCTTT.

This clone was observed a single time. The V and J genes are TRBV21-1 and TRBJ2-1; the table calls TRBD2, which could not be checked here. TRBV21-1 is tagged as a pseudogene. CDR3 length equals 22 residues. The CDR3: CASRPRSSGRALTQAVDGEQFF. The CDR3 DNA reads TGTGCCAGCAGACCCCGCTCTAGCGGGAGGGCACTAACCCAGGCGGTTGACGGTGAGCAGTTCTTC.

The chain carries TRBV4-2 and TRBJ2-2; no firm D call. Trimming shortened V by 0 bases and J by 8 bases, and 7 bases separated the two germline ends. The CDR3 has 13 amino acids. Looked up from germline, CDR1 is LGHNA and CDR2 is YNFKEQ. The CDR3 loop reads CASSQELVGELFF. Here the CDR3 DNA reads TGTGCCAGCAGCCAAGAATTAGTAGGGGAGCTGTTTTTT.

The V gene is TRBV11-2, the J gene TRBJ2-1, with 13 positions matching TRBD2. This CDR3 region has 14 residues. The germline V gene has CDR1 SGHAT and CDR2 FQNNGV. V trimming: 5 bases; J trimming: 10 bases; junction bases outside the gene matches: 5. In DNA form, the CDR3 reads TGTGCCAGCAGCCGGACTAGCGGGAGACTCGAGCAGTTCTTC. The encoded protein is CASSRTSGRLEQFF.

About this clone itself: An end of the junction does not agree with germline; a read error may underlie this. V gene TRBV5-5 combines with J gene TRBJ2-3; D might be TRBD2 (6 bases). Per the germline V gene, CDR1 is SGHKS and CDR2 is YYEKEE (reference sequence). The CDR3 runs 17 residues. The CDR3 spells CASSQRRSGSSRDTQYF. The CDR3 coding sequence is TGTGCCAGCAGCCAGAGGCGGAGCGGGTCAAGCAGAGATACGCAGTATTTT.

J is TRBJ1-6 and V is TRBV30, with D tentatively TRBD1 (5 bases). Trimming stripped 4 bases from V and 10 bases from J, with 17 bases between. This CDR3 has 14 amino acids. The germline CDR1 and CDR2 sequences are GTSNPN and SVGIG (reference sequence). In DNA, the CDR3 is TGTGCCTGGAATATTGGAAGGGGCCGGTCACCCCTCCACTTT. It translates to CAWNIGRGRSPLHF.

The genes are TRBV18 and TRBJ2-3; TRBD1 might be the D (5 bases). The CDR3 runs 17 residues. Germline-derived CDR1 and CDR2 are KGHSH and LQKENI. V dropped 2 bases and J dropped 0 bases, with 15 bases sitting between them. CDR3 protein: CASSPRQTGGSTDTQYF. CDR3 nucleotides: TGTGCCAGCTCACCAAGACAGACCGGTGGAAGCACAGATACGCAGTATTTT.

The gene calls are TRBV12-5 and TRBJ1-5; 8 bases line up with TRBD1. Losses at the gene ends were 5 bases for V and 2 bases for J; bases not matched to a gene: 17. This CDR3 is built from 19 residues. Germline CDR1 LGHNT, CDR2 FRNRAP. CDR3 DNA sequence: TGTGCTAGTGGTCCTACGTACGGGACAGGCGGTTTGGGCAATCAGCCCCAGCATTTT. Translation: CASGPTYGTGGLGNQPQHF. Complete variable domain (other parts from reference TRBV12-5 and TRBJ1-5): DARVTQTPRHKVTEMGQEVTMRCQPILGHNTVFWYRQTMMQGLELLAYFRNRAPLDDSGMPKDRFSAEMPDATLATLKIQPSEPRDSAVYFCASGPTYGTGGLGNQPQHFGDGTRLSIL.